Following are 25 T cell receptor beta chains from one sample sequenced in a study of identical twins. TCRdb reprocessed the 5' RACE reads via MiXCR and lists one record per CDR3 protein. The table lists approximately 220,000 distinct CDR3 sequences, around 6.9% of them singletons. These data were also filed under a second study, of yellow fever vaccine responses in identical twins.

The specimen sequenced was memory (CD45RO+) T cells sorted from blood. Source of these receptors: a woman aged 18-29 years in good health.

At least ten counts were recorded for this clonotype. This chain uses TRBV7-3 with TRBJ2-3; D might be TRBD1 or TRBD2, each matching 5 bases. The germline V gene has CDR1 SGHTA and CDR2 FQGTGA. The CDR3 loop spans 17 amino acids. The V end lost 2 bases, the J end lost 0 bases, and 15 bases lay between the germline ends. The CDR3 spells CASSLLLLGESTDTQYF. The CDR3 coding sequence is TGTGCCAGCAGCTTACTTCTCTTAGGGGAGAGCACAGATACGCAGTATTTT.

This clonotype was picked up many times. The rearrangement links TRBV12-3 or TRBV12-4 to TRBJ1-4, with D hard to call. Deletions cut 5 bases from V and 10 bases from J, with 8 bases between. The CDR3 runs to 11 residues. In DNA, the CDR3 is TGTGCCAGCAGTAGGATGGGAAAACTGTTTTTT. Its protein product is CASSRMGKLFF.

This clonotype was seen at least ten times. The J gene is TRBJ2-5, the V gene TRBV3-1; a weak D match, TRBD2 (6 bases). Germline CDR1 is LGHDT and CDR2 is YNNKEL (reference sequence). With 0 bases removed from V and 4 bases from J, the gap between germline ends came to 12 bases. The CDR3 runs 15 residues. The DNA of the CDR3 is TGTGCCAGCAGCCAAGAAATCGGAGGGACAGAGACCCAGTACTTC. As protein: CASSQEIGGTETQYF.

The chain employs TRBV4-1 and TRBJ2-2; TRBD1 aligns across 8 bases. This CDR3 is 14 amino acids long. The J segment lost 5 bases and the V segment lost 4 bases, leaving 3 bases of the junction unmatched. Per the germline V gene, CDR1 is MGHRA and CDR2 is YSYEKL. This chain's CDR3 is CASSLRTGTGELFF. CDR3 sequence (DNA): TGCGCCAGCAGCCTAAGGACAGGGACCGGGGAGCTGTTTTTT.

With respect to this clonotype: Sequence at one end of the junction differs from germline and may be a read error. The rearrangement links TRBV20-1 to TRBJ2-5, with 7 bases that match TRBD1. The CDR3 has 17 amino acids. The germline CDR1 and CDR2 sequences are DFQATT and SNEGSKA (reference sequence). The CDR3 region has the DNA TGCTGTGCTGGAAAACAGAAGTCAGGGGGTTACCAAGAGACCCAGTACTTC. This gives the protein CCAGKQKSGGYQETQYF.

This clonotype was seen at least ten times. V usage is TRBV2 and J usage is TRBJ2-1; 9 bases map to TRBD2. The CDR3 has 18 amino acids. The germline gives CDR1 SNHLY, CDR2 FYNNEI. The junction had 17 bases not matched to a gene; V was cut back by 5 bases and J by 6 bases. The CDR3 loop is CASSLVLAGPLRGNEQFF. The CDR3 region has the DNA TGTGCCAGCAGTCTAGTACTAGCGGGCCCCCTTAGGGGCAATGAGCAGTTCTTC.

The J gene is TRBJ2-1, the V gene TRBV20-1; possibly TRBD1 or TRBD2 for D (5 bases each). Between the trimmed V and J ends, which lost 1 base and 7 bases, there was a span of 26 bases. The length of the CDR3 is 18 residues. CDR1 is DFQATT and CDR2 is SNEGSKA in the germline V gene (reference sequence). CDR3 sequence (DNA): TGCAGTGCTAGAGTGGGTACCCGGGGCGCGGTGATTAAGAATGAGCAGTTCTTC. This codes for CSARVGTRGAVIKNEQFF.

This clonotype was counted only a few times. This chain links TRBV28 with TRBJ2-3; the match to TRBD2 covers 9 bases. CDR1 and CDR2 (germline): MDHEN, SYDVKM. CDR3 length: 16 residues. J gave up 13 bases and V 5 bases, and 19 bases lay outside the gene matches. CDR3 in DNA: TGTGCCAGCAGTGGCGGTAGGGGGATGGCGGGGGGGCGTAAGTATTTT. Protein: CASSGGRGMAGGRKYF.

This clonotype has just a few counts. The DNA for the CDR3 is TGTGCCAGCAGCCAGCAGGGAGGACTAGCGGGGGCTTTCGCAGATACGCAGTATTTT. This codes for CASSQQGGLAGAFADTQYF. The V and J genes are TRBV3-1 and TRBJ2-3; TRBD2 aligns across 13 bases. V lost 3 bases and J lost 4; bases outside the gene matches: 13. Germline CDR1 LGHDT, CDR2 YNNKEL (reference sequence). This CDR3 has 19 residues.

This clonotype came up many times. The chain uses TRBV7-8 and TRBJ2-7, with D tentatively TRBD2 (5 bases). This CDR3 is built from 16 residues. CDR1 and CDR2 from the germline V gene are SGHVS and FQNEAQ. The V end was cut by 2 bases, the J end by 4 bases, with 18 bases between. The CDR3 DNA is TGTGCCAGCAGCTTATCATCCGGACTCGAGATATACGAGCAGTACTTC. Amino acids: CASSLSSGLEIYEQYF.

This clonotype has ten or more counts. The chain is built from TRBV15 and TRBJ2-2; no firm D call. Germline loops: CDR1 LNHNV, CDR2 YYDKDF (reference sequence). This CDR3 has 14 residues. The V end was cut by 3 bases, the J end by 3 bases, with 8 bases between. CDR3 residues: CATSRRSDTGELFF. The CDR3 DNA follows: TGTGCCACCAGCAGGAGGTCTGACACCGGGGAGCTGTTTTTT.

This chain connects TRBV9 to TRBJ2-2; D is ambiguous. V was cut by 2 bases and J by 2 bases, with 7 bases left in between. The CDR3 totals 14 residues. CDR1 and CDR2 (germline): SGDLS, YYNGEE. As DNA, the CDR3 is TGTGCCAGCAGCGTGTCGGCAAACACCGGGGAGCTGTTTTTT. Protein: CASSVSANTGELFF.

This clonotype was detected ten times or more. The chain uses TRBV5-1 and TRBJ2-1; no definite D call. Germline V lookup: CDR1 SGHRS, CDR2 YFSETQ. The germline V and J ends were trimmed by 0 bases and 8 bases, with 12 bases remaining between them. The CDR3 totals 14 residues. CDR3 residues: CASSLANPWDEQFF. The CDR3 DNA follows: TGCGCCAGCAGCTTGGCCAACCCGTGGGATGAGCAGTTCTTC.

This clonotype occurred a few times. The rearrangement links TRBV7-8 to TRBJ2-7; 8 positions match TRBD1. CDR1 and CDR2 from the germline V gene are SGHVS and FQNEAQ. Trimming removed 6 bases from V and 9 bases from J; junction bases left unmatched: 16. There are 15 residues in the CDR3. The CDR3 sequence is CASSVAGTGRLLQYF. CDR3 nucleotide sequence: TGTGCCAGCAGTGTGGCCGGGACAGGACGTCTACTGCAGTACTTC.

The V call is TRBV9, the J call TRBJ2-3; maybe TRBD2 (5 bases). Per the germline V gene, CDR1 is SGDLS and CDR2 is YYNGEE. This CDR3 region has 16 residues. The germline V and J ends were trimmed by 0 bases and 3 bases, with 14 bases remaining between them. The CDR3 is CASSVAGSLTTDTQYF. DNA for the CDR3: TGTGCCAGCAGCGTAGCGGGATCCCTTACAACAGATACGCAGTATTTT.

This clonotype appeared a few times. This chain connects TRBV4-2 to TRBJ2-2, with 7 bases matching TRBD1. The CDR3 covers 17 residues. CDR1 and CDR2 from the germline V gene are LGHNA and YNFKEQ. Germline trimming cut 0 bases from V and 4 bases from J; bases unmatched to any gene: 8. CDR3 protein: CASSQENRQGSTGELFF. CDR3 in DNA: TGTGCCAGCAGCCAAGAAAACCGACAGGGAAGCACCGGGGAGCTGTTTTTT.

This clonotype was seen a few times. J is TRBJ2-2 and V is TRBV28, with 10 bases that match TRBD1. The CDR3 contains 16 residues. Germline CDR1 and CDR2: MDHEN and SYDVKM. V shed 5 bases and J 6 bases; nucleotides not matched to a gene: 9. CDR3 residues: CASSRGTGVFPGELFF. In DNA form, the CDR3 reads TGTGCCAGCAGTAGGGGGACAGGGGTCTTCCCCGGGGAGCTGTTTTTT.

This clonotype appeared many times. The V call is TRBV27, the J call TRBJ2-5; D possibly corresponds to TRBD2 (6 bases). Germline V gives CDR1 MNHEY, CDR2 SMNVEV (reference sequence). V gave up 3 bases and J gave up 0 bases, with 14 bases separating them. The length of the CDR3 is 16 residues. In DNA, the CDR3 is TGTGCCAGCAGTTTGGAGGGGTCCCTATACCAAGAGACCCAGTACTTC. As protein: CASSLEGSLYQETQYF.

This clonotype was observed many times. The CDR3 protein is CASNLLGTGELFF. DNA for the CDR3: TGTGCCAGCAATTTGTTAGGCACCGGGGAGCTGTTTTTT. This chain uses TRBV12-3 or TRBV12-4 with TRBJ2-2; no firm D call. Deletions cut 7 bases from V and 4 bases from J, with 10 bases between. The CDR3 is 13 residues long.

This clonotype appeared many times. V and J are TRBV12-3 or TRBV12-4 and TRBJ1-2; the match to TRBD1 covers 7 bases. The ends lost 7 bases at V and 5 bases at J; junction bases unmatched: 4. The CDR3 is 12 amino acids. CDR3 sequence: CASKGQSYGYTF. In DNA form, the CDR3 reads TGTGCCAGCAAGGGACAGTCTTATGGCTACACCTTC.

This clonotype came up a few times. The chain joins TRBV6-4 to TRBJ2-1, with 11 bases matching TRBD1. This CDR3 comprises 16 residues. The junction had 9 bases not matched to a gene; V was cut back by 3 bases and J by 8 bases. In germline, CDR1 is MRHNA, CDR2 SNTAGT. CDR3 DNA sequence: TGTGCCAGCAGTGAAACAGAGGGACAGGGGGGGGATGAGCAGTTCTTC. Translating gives CASSETEGQGGDEQFF.

This clonotype turned up a few times. This chain joins TRBV20-1 and TRBJ1-2; no definite D call. The CDR3 spans 13 residues. V lost 6 bases and J lost 2, with 13 bases in between. The germline CDR1 and CDR2 sequences are DFQATT and SNEGSKA (reference sequence). CDR3 coding DNA: TGCAGTGCACCCTTCCGGGCCAACTATGGCTACACCTTC. This codes for CSAPFRANYGYTF.

This clonotype was counted many times. This chain uses TRBV3-1 with TRBJ2-5; 15 positions match TRBD2. V lost 4 bases and J lost 5; bases outside the gene matches: 5. The CDR3 loop spans 16 amino acids. CDR1 is LGHDT and CDR2 is YNNKEL in the germline V gene (reference sequence). CDR3 loop: CASSLRTSGRGETQYF. The CDR3 region has the DNA TGTGCCAGCAGCCTTAGGACTAGCGGGAGGGGGGAGACCCAGTACTTC.

A few counts support this clonotype. The chain joins TRBV5-1 to TRBJ1-2, with D perhaps TRBD1 (6 bases). The CDR3 contains 14 residues. Looked up from germline, CDR1 is SGHRS and CDR2 is YFSETQ. Trimming stripped 0 bases from V and 6 bases from J, with 12 bases between. CDR3 DNA sequence: TGCGCCAGCAGCTTGGCCGCGGCAGGGGATGGCTACACCTTC. Its translation: CASSLAAAGDGYTF.

This sequence joins TRBV10-3 and TRBJ1-5; D call uncertain. The CDR3 length is 13 residues. The V gene's germline CDR1 is ENHRY and CDR2 SYGVKD. V shed 3 bases and J shed 4 bases, with 7 bases lying between them. The CDR3 here is CAISDSGNQPQHF. CDR3 coding DNA: TGTGCCATCAGTGATTCGGGAAATCAGCCCCAGCATTTT.